This T cell receptor (beta chain) was retrieved from a study of molecular identifiers for immune sequencing clone quantification (dated by TCRdb to the late 2010s). About the study as a whole: In a replicate experiment, RNA from roughly 20,000 or 100,000 naive CD8 T cells was split into five aliquots, four of which were sequenced. CD8 T cells were used in a methods study to benchmark molecular-identifier clustering-based TCR repertoire sequencing (MIDCIRS) and TCR RNA copy counting.

According to the germline V gene (reference sequence), CDR1 reads LNHDA and CDR2 reads SQIVND. V is cut by 0 bases and J by 2 bases, and the space between the germline ends is 16 bases. Spanning cysteine to phenylalanine, the CDR3 consists of 17 amino acids. Only the CDR3 part of the read is kept: 51 bases, read in frame from the first base. Beyond this particular receptor, the publication reports: Naive libraries contained spiked-in Jurkat TCR RNA (roughly 10 copies' worth), which is not part of the donor repertoire. In CMV-specific effector cells, over 98% of molecules were held by clones above 20 RNA copies, whereas under 1% of molecules were held by such clones in naive cells. Modeling gave around 3.3 recovered TCR RNA copies per cell versus 9.5 to 10 by digital PCR, implying roughly 28% capture efficiency. Without barcode sub-clustering, chimeric consensus sequences inflated TCR diversity; chimeras reached as high as 47%. Highly expanded clone sizes could be underestimated if identical TCR molecules share a barcode. Spiked-in Jurkat TCR RNA equivalent to a single cell was reported to be detectable even among over 800,000 naive CD8 T cells.

Naive CD8 T cell libraries were made from about 20,000 to 1,000,000 sorted cells using 10%, 30% or 50% of purified RNA. Naive CD8 T cells were FACS-sorted as CD8+CD4-CCR7+CD45RA+ on a BD FACSAria II into RLT Plus buffer. To test detection sensitivity, Jurkat RNA equivalent to approximately nine TCR copies was spiked into samples of roughly 18,000-1,000,000 naive CD8 T cells. Enrichment of CD8 T cells was performed with RosetteSep CD8+ T Cell Enrichment Cocktail and Ficoll-Paque, after which ACK red cell lysis was carried out. This clonotype was recorded at least ten times. Its antigen is not yet known. One base away there is no much larger clone; base qualities are not given. To prepare the library, PCR was applied. Sequencing was performed on an Illumina HiSeq 4000. Bulk TCR libraries were made following a previously described method, with the TCR primers given in Table S5. The Qiagen AllPrep DNA/RNA kit was used to purify total RNA. Before any analysis, reads coming from multiple sequencing runs of the same library were combined into one pool. The authors' analysis ran thus. Reads were retained only if their TCR constant sequence matched exactly, and those retained reads were trimmed to 150 nt and grouped according to their 12-nt molecular barcodes. Reads within each barcode group were sub-clustered using a 15% Levenshtein threshold, and quality-weighted consensus sequences were constructed for each RNA molecule. Non-functional sequences were removed, as were lower-count sequences one edit away from another. Based on fitting two negative binomial distributions, any barcode sub-cluster with under 20% of the maximum read count was discarded. The raw public data were reprocessed by TCRdb itself: fastp quality trimming at Q25, MiXCR clonotype calling, in-frame beta chains only. Each CDR3 protein gets just one entry, which takes the most common genes and DNA from the rows behind it. Clone size and V and J calls follow TCRdb, not the original study. Across this sample there are some 35,000 distinct CDR3 sequences, with about 19% seen only once. The ten biggest clones cover approximately 1% of the sample.

This sequence originates from a human donor in good health. Some libraries in this study had Jurkat cell RNA spiked in. What was sequenced was naive CD8+ T cells from blood, with Jurkat cell RNA spiked in. This sample's cell subset or site label indicates: FACS-sorted CD8+CD4-CCR7+CD45RA+ naive T cells. The sequence joins TRBV19 to TRBJ2-5; there is no confident call for the D gene. The nucleotide sequence is TGTGCCAGTAGTATAGAAGAAGGAGTAAGTAGACAAGAGACCCAGTACTTC. Its protein reads: CASSIEEGVSRQETQYF.